This T cell receptor beta chain is from a study of CD8+ T cells in alopecia areata. Notes on the study in general: In lesional scalp, particularly from alopecia totalis/universalis, clonality was higher than in normal scalp.

The CDR3 length is 12 residues. The V gene lost 1 base and the J gene lost 8 bases, with 5 bases spanning the gap. The germline gives CDR1 MNHEY, CDR2 SMNVEV (reference sequence). PBMCs were stained for CD3, CD4 and CD8, and CD4+ and CD8+ T cells were sorted. This clone was observed a few times. Its antigen is unknown. Investigators isolated RNA and reverse transcribed it into cDNA to act as the sequencing template. Sequencing used immunoSEQ multiplex PCR; TCRdb keeps in-frame clones, though not all of them. The top ten hold over 4% of the sample, which has roughly 150,000 clones, 55% seen once. The chain is built from TRBV27 and TRBJ2-2; no clear D gene. Sequencing input: CD4+ T cells sorted from blood. The TCR comes from a human donor in good health. The CDR3 loop is CASSLYPGELFF. The CDR3, as DNA: TGTGCCAGCAGTTTATACCCGGGGGAGCTGTTTTTT.